This T cell receptor beta chain was sequenced for a study of blood T cell repertoires in COVID-19. Study overall: The study drew acute and convalescent COVID-19 samples from the United States, Italy and Spain. Sources were T cells, B-cell-depleted T cells, or PBMCs; the material itself was cDNA or gDNA.

Participant ages covered 18 to 89 years across about two dozen US areas. Germline loops: CDR1 SNHLY, CDR2 FYNNEI. The CDR3 length is 16 residues. V gave up 4 bases and J gave up 3 bases; unmatched junction bases: 9. Per the authors' pipeline: Reference gene primer amplification gave nucleated cell count estimates. Profiled with immunoSEQ multiplex PCR; TCRdb holds only in-frame clones, not every one. D and trimming were read from the DNA, whereas the V and J calls and clone size are those reported in that table. This sample carries 140,000 to 150,000 clones, about nine tenths of them seen once, and the ten largest clones take about 11%.

This rearrangement joins TRBV2 to TRBJ2-3; 8 bases match TRBD2. Sequencing was done on a sample of PBMCs or T cells enriched from blood (not recorded which). The source is a man aged 55 to 69 who had recovered from COVID-19. CDR3 region: CASSATWRGVTDTQYF. CDR3 coding DNA: TGTGCCAGCAGTGCCACCTGGCGGGGGGTGACAGATACGCAGTATTTT. The entire variable domain, with the rest obtained from reference TRBV2 and TRBJ2-3, is as follows: EPEVTQTPSHQVTQMGQEVILRCVPISNHLYFYWYRQILGQKVEFLVSFYNNEISEKSEIFDDQFSVERPDGSNFTLKIRSTKLEDSAMYFCASSATWRGVTDTQYFGPGTRLTVL.